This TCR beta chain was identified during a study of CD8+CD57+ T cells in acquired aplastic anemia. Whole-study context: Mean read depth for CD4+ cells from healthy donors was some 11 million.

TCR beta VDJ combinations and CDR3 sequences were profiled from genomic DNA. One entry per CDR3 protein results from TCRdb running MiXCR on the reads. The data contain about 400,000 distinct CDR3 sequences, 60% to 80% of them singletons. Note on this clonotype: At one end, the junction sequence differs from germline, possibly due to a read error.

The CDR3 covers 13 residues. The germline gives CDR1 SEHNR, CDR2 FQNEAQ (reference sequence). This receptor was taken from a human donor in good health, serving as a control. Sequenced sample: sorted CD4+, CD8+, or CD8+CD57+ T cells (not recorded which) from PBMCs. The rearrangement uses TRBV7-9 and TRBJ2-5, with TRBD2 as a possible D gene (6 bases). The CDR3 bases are TGTGCTAGCAGCTTCGCTGCTCGGGGAGCGGGGTACTTC. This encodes CASSFAARGAGYF.